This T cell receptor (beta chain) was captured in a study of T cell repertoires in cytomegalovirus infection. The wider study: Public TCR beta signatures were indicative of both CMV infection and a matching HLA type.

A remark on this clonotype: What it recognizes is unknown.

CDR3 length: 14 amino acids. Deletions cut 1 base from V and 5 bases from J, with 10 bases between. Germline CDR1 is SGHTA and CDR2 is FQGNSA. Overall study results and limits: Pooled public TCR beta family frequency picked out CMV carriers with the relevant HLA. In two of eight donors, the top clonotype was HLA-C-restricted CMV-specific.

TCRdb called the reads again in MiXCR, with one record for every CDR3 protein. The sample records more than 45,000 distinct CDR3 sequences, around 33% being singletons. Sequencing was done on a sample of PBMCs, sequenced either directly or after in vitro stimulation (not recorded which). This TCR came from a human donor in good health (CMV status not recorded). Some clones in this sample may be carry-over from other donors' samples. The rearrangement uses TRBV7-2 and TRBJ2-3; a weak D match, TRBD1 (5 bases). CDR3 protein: CASSLGQGGDTQYF. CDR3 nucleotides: TGTGCCAGCAGCTTAGGGCAGGGTGGAGATACGCAGTATTTT.